The clone carrying this T cell receptor (beta chain) was seen a few times. Its target is unknown. Cultured CD4+ T cell DNA underwent sequencing with the Oncomine TCR Beta short-read assay. Someone extracted genomic DNA from cultured CD4+ T cells. Using its own MiXCR run on the PCR reads, TCRdb lists one record per CDR3 protein. The sample records about 9,500 distinct CDR3 sequences, 30% to 40% being singletons. This sample was taken from a study of vaccination and CD4 T cells after COVID-19. Background on the study: Overlapping SARS-CoV-2, HCoV-NL63, HCoV-OC43 and HCoV-229E spike peptides stimulated the cells. Findings and caveats of the study: There was no significant change from roughly 22 to 38 median reactive clonotypes.

The CDR3 spans 15 residues. Germline V gives CDR1 SNHLY, CDR2 FYNNEI. The V end lost 5 bases, the J end lost 6 bases, and 16 bases lay between the germline ends. The sample's treatment: approximately 9-day PBMC culture with coronavirus spike peptide pools or control peptides (ViraFEST assay). Gathered ahead of the COVID-19 pandemic (2011-2018) were the CD4+ T cells of the unexposed donor. The chain recombines TRBV2 with TRBJ2-2; D is perhaps TRBD2 (5 bases). The clonotype comes from a human donor in good health. Sequencing was done on a sample of CD4+ T cells from blood, cultured in vitro. CDR3: CASSRNSVYAGELFF. CDR3 coding DNA: TGTGCCAGCAGTCGGAATAGCGTGTACGCCGGGGAGCTGTTTTTT.